The present entry profiles one T cell receptor (beta chain) with its context. Its antigen is not known. The data were obtained in a study of regulatory T cells in long-lasting Graves disease. Across the study: Persistent Graves' disease required over 5 years of antithyroid drugs and positive TSH receptor antibodies. Notes on the study in general: Persistent patients shared under 3,000 public clonotypes among themselves. Newly diagnosed patients shared fewer, at about 890.

The germline gives CDR1 MDHEN, CDR2 SYDVKM. The V gene lost 8 bases and the J gene lost 4 bases, with 15 bases spanning the gap. The CDR3 runs 14 residues. Libraries of TCR beta came from iRepertoire HTBI primers plus Arm-PCR of CDR3 regions. Study processing details: 60 or so TRBV and 14 TRBJ segments were identified across samples. TCRdb reprocessed the multiplex PCR reads via MiXCR and lists one record per CDR3 protein. TCRdb's processing, not the study's, gives the V and J calls here. The sample lists a few hundred thousand distinct CDR3 sequences, around a fifth occurring once. Time point described: persistent/refractory GD, antithyroid drugs over 5 years with positive TRAb. Isolated PBMC RNA provided the starting material for the TCR library.

This sequence was found in a female donor with Graves disease. Source: peripheral blood mononuclear cells (PBMCs), taken when the disease was refractory, from a patient treated with antithyroid drugs. The chain recombines TRBV28 with TRBJ1-3; D is possibly TRBD1 (5 bases). Written as DNA, the CDR3 is TGTGCCAGCGCGTGGGGGACGGTAGGAAACACCATATATTTT. This codes for CASAWGTVGNTIYF.